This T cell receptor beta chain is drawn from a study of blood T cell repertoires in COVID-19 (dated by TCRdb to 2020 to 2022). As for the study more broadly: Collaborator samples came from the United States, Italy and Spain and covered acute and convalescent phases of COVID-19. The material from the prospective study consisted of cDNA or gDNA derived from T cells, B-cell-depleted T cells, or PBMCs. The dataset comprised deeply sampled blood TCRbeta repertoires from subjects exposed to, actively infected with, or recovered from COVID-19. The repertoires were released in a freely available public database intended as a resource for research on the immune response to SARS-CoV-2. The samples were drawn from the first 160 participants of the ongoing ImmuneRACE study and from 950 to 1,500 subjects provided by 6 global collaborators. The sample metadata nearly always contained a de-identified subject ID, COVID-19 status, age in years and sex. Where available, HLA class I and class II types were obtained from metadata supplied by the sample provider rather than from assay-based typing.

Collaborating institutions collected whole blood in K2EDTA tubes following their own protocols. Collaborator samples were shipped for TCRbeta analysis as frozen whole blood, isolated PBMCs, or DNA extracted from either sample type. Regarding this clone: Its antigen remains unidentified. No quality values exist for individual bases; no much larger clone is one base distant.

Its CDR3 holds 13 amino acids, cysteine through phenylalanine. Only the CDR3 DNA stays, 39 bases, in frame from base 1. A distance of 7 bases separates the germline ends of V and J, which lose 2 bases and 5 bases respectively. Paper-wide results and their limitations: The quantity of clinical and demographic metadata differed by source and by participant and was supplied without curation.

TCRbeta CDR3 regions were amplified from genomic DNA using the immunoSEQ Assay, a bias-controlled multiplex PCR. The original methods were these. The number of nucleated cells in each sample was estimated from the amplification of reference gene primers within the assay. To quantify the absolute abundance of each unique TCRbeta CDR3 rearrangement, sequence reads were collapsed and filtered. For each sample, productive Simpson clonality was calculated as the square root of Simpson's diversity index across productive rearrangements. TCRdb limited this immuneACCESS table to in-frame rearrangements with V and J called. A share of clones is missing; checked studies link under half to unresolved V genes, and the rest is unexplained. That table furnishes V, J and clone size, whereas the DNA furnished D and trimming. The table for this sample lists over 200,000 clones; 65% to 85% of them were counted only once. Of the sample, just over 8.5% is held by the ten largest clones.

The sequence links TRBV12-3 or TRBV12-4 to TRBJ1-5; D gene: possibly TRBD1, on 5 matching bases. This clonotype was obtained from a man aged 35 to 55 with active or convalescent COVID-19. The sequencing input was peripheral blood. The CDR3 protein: CASSLTTDQPQHF. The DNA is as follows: TGTGCCAGCAGTTTAACGACAGATCAGCCCCAGCATTTT.